This TCR beta chain came from a study of cytomegalovirus exposure and HLA in healthy donors. Points from the study as a whole: A later analysis found TCR association rates differed by HLA locus, highest for DRB1 and lowest for HLA-C. Roughly uniform depth of sequencing across donors was assumed in presence/absence analyses.

The CDR3 runs 13 residues. V lost 5 bases and J lost 8; bases outside the gene matches: 6. Germline V lookup: CDR1 MNHEY, CDR2 SVGAGI. A word on this clone: The antigen remains unidentified.

The PCR contained 60 Vbeta and 13 Jbeta primers. Assay used: immunoSEQ multiplex PCR; TCRdb lists only in-frame clones, some missing. The sample holds approximately 120,000 clones; around three quarters are singletons and the top ten take around 3.7%. The sequence derives from a young man in good health and CMV-seronegative. Sequenced: PBMCs. The chain employs TRBV6-5 and TRBJ2-1; TRBD1 agrees at 7 bases. The DNA for the CDR3 is TGTGCCAGCAGTCCCGACAGGGCCTATGAGCAGTTCTTC. Its protein product is CASSPDRAYEQFF.